This TCR beta chain stems from a study of CD8+ T cells in alopecia areata (dated by TCRdb to 2016 to 2019). With regard to the full study: Treated patients were enrolled in an open-label pilot trial of oral tofacitinib, 5 to 10 mg twice daily, for moderate-to-severe alopecia areata. Tofacitinib was administered for 6 to 18 months, and 6 months of follow-up off drug were then conducted to assess delayed response and recurrence. For the treated patients, the SALT score, which quantifies what percentage of scalp surface area is affected, served as the measure of disease severity. In both human patients and the C3H/HeJ mouse model, the study applied high-throughput TCRbeta sequencing to look at T cell clonal expansion in alopecia areata. In humans, TCRbeta sequencing was performed on scalp tissue and on sorted CD4+ and CD8+ peripheral blood T cells from healthy controls and from patients with patchy or totalis/universalis alopecia areata. Patients on tofacitinib were biopsied at baseline and after 4 and 24 weeks of treatment, and several of the patients also had a later scalp biopsy. Clonality in the scalp was compared among normal scalp (n=4), patchy alopecia areata scalp (n=8), and alopecia totalis/universalis scalp (n=8). RNA was extracted with the PAXgene miRNA kit for fixed scalp, the miRNeasy kit for PBMCs, and the RNeasy kit for mouse skin. immunoSEQ multiplex PCR using 35 Vbeta forward primers and 13 Jbeta reverse primers was used to amplify TCRbeta CDR3 regions. Results the study describes overall, beyond this receptor: TCR sequences shared between patients were less clear than in mice, possibly partly because of HLA diversity in the patient population. Compared with normal scalp, lesional scalp, particularly in alopecia totalis/universalis, had higher clonality and more expanded CD8+ clones, which suggests antigenic drive. Many expanded lesional clones were found to persist in scalp and blood during tofacitinib treatment, and relapse after treatment cessation may be partly explained by this persistence. Because the treated cohort was small and had only one nonresponder, larger studies are needed to examine links between baseline CD8+ expansion and response. Resident alphabeta T cells in normal human skin are also sequenced, complicating scalp TCR repertoire analysis, unlike mouse skin dominated by gammadelta T cells. Scalp clonality and the number of expanded CD8+ clones among the top 100 scalp clones were significantly decreased by tofacitinib.

The V and J ends are trimmed by 0 bases and 8 bases, leaving 16 bases between them. In the germline V gene (reference sequence), CDR1 corresponds to MNHNY and CDR2 to SVGAGI. Taken from cysteine to phenylalanine, the CDR3 has 15 residues. The read is trimmed to its CDR3 DNA, 45 bases read in frame from base 1. A note on this clone: Its specific antigen is unknown. Per-nucleotide qualities are absent, and no much larger clonotype sits a single base away.

Explained via the paper, the time point label denotes: roughly 27 days on oral tofacitinib. The meaning of the sample's treatment or condition label: oral pan-JAK inhibitor, 5-10 mg twice daily. Peripheral blood and lesional scalp punch biopsies were obtained from patients with alopecia areata. PBMCs were isolated by density centrifugation and stained for CD3, CD4 and CD8, after which CD4+ and CD8+ T cells were sorted on a FACSAria. Library preparation employed the immunoSEQ multiplex PCR assay. RNA was extracted from all samples and reverse transcribed into cDNA, which served as template for TCR sequencing. SuperScript III was used for first-strand cDNA synthesis, primed with a 2:1 mix of oligo-dT and random hexamers. A synthetic immune receptor repertoire was used to measure amplification bias, and any remaining bias was corrected computationally. The original pipeline was this. Raw reads were preprocessed to remove errors, and CDR3 was defined according to IMGT conventions as the region from the conserved cysteine to phenylalanine. To get clonality, Shannon entropy was normalized by log2 of the number of productive unique TCRs and the result was subtracted from 1. Whether scalp clones were CD4 or CD8 was inferred by matching scalp TCRbeta sequences against CD4 and CD8 repertoires sorted from blood. Not all clones reach the TCRdb copy of this immuneACCESS table, which keeps in-frame sequences only. Checked studies attribute under half of the gap to unresolved V genes and leave the rest unexplained. Clone size and the V and J calls come from that table; the DNA yielded D and trimming. This sample is represented by approximately 150,000 clones; roughly 86% of them were singletons. 13% of the sample comes from the top ten.

This chain joins TRBV6-6 to TRBJ1-2, with the identity of the D gene unclear. Sample: CD8+ T cells sorted from blood, taken at week 4, from a patient treated with tofacitinib. The sequence was collected from a human donor with alopecia areata. The DNA reads TGTGCCAGCAGTTACTCCCTGGAAGGGCCCGAAGGCTACACCTTC. Its coded protein is CASSYSLEGPEGYTF.